The 21 T cell receptor beta chains given below trace back to one sample, sequenced in a study of T-cell memory formation after mild COVID-19. TCRdb recomputed calls from the 5' RACE reads with MiXCR, one row per CDR3 protein. This repertoire shows fewer than 450,000 distinct CDR3 sequences, under 25% found once; its top ten account for 9.5% to 15%. Sequencing input: PBMCs or a T cell subset sorted from them (not recorded which). The receptors stem from an adult woman who had mild COVID-19 (a few samples of this study predate the infection). Cell type and time point are not known.

This rearrangement joins TRBV2 to TRBJ2-5; maybe TRBD2 (5 bases). Trimming removed 6 bases at V and 1 base at J, with 9 bases between. The CDR3 is 13 residues long. Looked up from germline, CDR1 is SNHLY and CDR2 is FYNNEI. In DNA, the CDR3 is TGTGCCAGCAGAACGGACTTCCAAGAGACCCAGTACTTC. Protein product: CASRTDFQETQYF.

This clonotype was found a few times. V usage is TRBV5-1 and J usage is TRBJ2-5; a weak D match, TRBD1 (6 bases). Between the trimmed V and J ends, which lost 7 bases and 0 bases, there was a span of 19 bases. This CDR3 comprises 16 residues. Germline values: CDR1 SGHRS, CDR2 YFSETQ. The chain's CDR3 is CASARGQGWYQETQYF. In DNA, the CDR3 is TGCGCCAGCGCTAGGGGCCAGGGGTGGTACCAAGAGACCCAGTACTTC.

V usage is TRBV7-9 and J usage is TRBJ2-3; D gene uncertain. The V gene lost 0 bases and the J gene lost 5 bases, with 15 bases spanning the gap. The germline V gene encodes CDR1 SEHNR and CDR2 FQNEAQ (reference sequence). The CDR3 is made up of 16 amino acids. The CDR3 here is CASSLAMVLEGDTQYF. CDR3 bases: TGTGCCAGCAGCTTAGCGATGGTGTTGGAAGGAGATACGCAGTATTTT.

The sample holds a few counts of this clonotype. V and J are TRBV7-9 and TRBJ2-7; D possibly uses TRBD1 or TRBD2 (5 bases each). CDR3 length: 17 amino acids. Germline V gives CDR1 SEHNR, CDR2 FQNEAQ (reference sequence). V was clipped by 5 bases and J by 3 bases, with 23 bases between them. CDR3 DNA: TGTGCCAGCAGCGTTTATGGTCGGGGACCTAATGACTACGAGCAGTACTTC. This sequence encodes CASSVYGRGPNDYEQYF.

A few counts support this clonotype. V gene TRBV14 combines with J gene TRBJ2-6, with D hard to call. Germline values: CDR1 SGHDN, CDR2 FVKESK. There are 13 residues in the CDR3. Trimming took off 4 bases at V and 3 bases at J, with 4 bases between the two ends. This CDR3 reads CASSLVGANVLTF. CDR3 coding DNA: TGTGCCAGCAGCCTGGTTGGGGCCAACGTCCTGACTTTC.

V is TRBV20-1 and J is TRBJ2-5, with 9 nucleotides matching TRBD2. The ends lost 6 bases at V and 7 bases at J; junction bases unmatched: 9. The CDR3 loop spans 13 amino acids. Per germline, CDR1 DFQATT and CDR2 SNEGSKA (reference sequence). The CDR3 DNA reads TGCAGTGCAGAACCGGGACTAGCAGCGACCCAGTACTTC. This encodes CSAEPGLAATQYF.

The V and J genes are TRBV7-9 and TRBJ2-1, with 9 bases aligning to TRBD1. Germline V gives CDR1 SEHNR, CDR2 FQNEAQ (reference sequence). V lost 3 bases to trimming and J lost 5 bases; unmatched junction nucleotides: 8. The CDR3 has 16 residues. CDR3 nucleotide sequence: TGTGCCAGCAGCTTGAGGGGGACAGGGACCAACAATGAGCAGTTCTTC. Protein: CASSLRGTGTNNEQFF.

V is TRBV7-9 and J is TRBJ1-2; 8 bases are a match to TRBD1. The CDR3 covers 15 residues. Germline assignment: CDR1 SEHNR and CDR2 FQNEAQ (reference sequence). The junction had 5 bases not matched to a gene; V was cut back by 2 bases and J by 3 bases. DNA of the CDR3: TGTGCCAGCAGCTTACAGGGGGCGCGGGACTATGGCTACACCTTC. Its translation is CASSLQGARDYGYTF.

This clonotype was seen at least ten times. The chain joins TRBV7-9 to TRBJ2-1; D uncertain. The V gene lost 5 bases and the J gene lost 2 bases, with 4 bases spanning the gap. Germline V gene sequence: CDR1 SEHNR, CDR2 FQNEAQ (reference sequence). The CDR3 totals 12 residues. In nucleotides, the CDR3 is TGTGCCAGCAGCCCTACCTACAATGAGCAGTTCTTC. Protein: CASSPTYNEQFF.

The chain combines TRBV6-6 with TRBJ2-1; D is undetermined. V was trimmed by 6 bases and J by 1 base, leaving 19 bases between them. The CDR3 runs to 17 residues. Germline CDR1 MNHNY, CDR2 SVGAGI (reference sequence). CDR3: CASSPQRGTVSYNEQFF. The CDR3 coding sequence is TGTGCCAGCAGCCCACAGCGCGGCACCGTATCCTACAATGAGCAGTTCTTC.

The chain recombines TRBV7-6 with TRBJ2-1; no reliable D call. Per the germline V gene, CDR1 is SGHVS and CDR2 is FNYEAQ. The CDR3 has 13 residues. Trimming cost V 1 base and J 8 bases, with 9 bases left between them. CDR3 nucleotide sequence: TGTGCCAGCAGCTTAGTTGAATATGATGAGCAGTTCTTC. Its protein product is CASSLVEYDEQFF.

The table lists this clonotype with a few counts. V is TRBV7-6 and J is TRBJ2-7, with 8 nucleotides matching TRBD2. Trimming at V came to 4 bases and at J to 2 bases, leaving 10 bases not matched to a gene. The CDR3 spans 16 residues. Germline loops: CDR1 SGHVS, CDR2 FNYEAQ. The CDR3 nucleotides are TGTGCCAGCAGCTCCCCCGGGGGTAGCGGGACCTACGAGCAGTACTTC. Protein product: CASSSPGGSGTYEQYF. Using reference TRBV7-6 and TRBJ2-7 for the parts outside the CDR3, the full variable domain is GAGVSQSPRYKVTKRGQDVALRCDPISGHVSLYWYRQALGQGPEFLTYFNYEAQQDKSGLPNDRFSAERPEGSISTLTIQRTEQRDSAMYRCASSSPGGSGTYEQYFGPGTRLTVT.

This chain joins TRBV13 and TRBJ2-1, with TRBD1 matching 8 bases. J lost 6 bases, V lost 3 bases, and 4 bases had no gene match. The CDR3 runs 14 residues. Germline V gives CDR1 PRHDT, CDR2 FYEKMQ (reference sequence). In DNA, the CDR3 is TGTGCCAGCAGCTTCGGACAGGGACCCAATGAGCAGTTCTTC. Translating it yields CASSFGQGPNEQFF.

The J gene is TRBJ2-7, the V gene TRBV7-8; 7 nucleotides line up with TRBD1. The V gene's germline CDR1 is SGHVS and CDR2 FQNEAQ. Germline trimming cut 1 base from V and 1 base from J; bases unmatched to any gene: 4. The CDR3 covers 15 residues. CDR3 DNA sequence: TGTGCCAGCAGCTTAGTCGGGACAGCTTCCTACGAGCAGTACTTC. This codes for CASSLVGTASYEQYF.

This clonotype appeared a few times. The genes are TRBV12-3 or TRBV12-4 and TRBJ2-3; 10 bases line up with TRBD2. The ends lost 4 bases at V and 4 bases at J; junction bases unmatched: 8. The CDR3 has 16 amino acids. The CDR3 reads CASSSTSGNGADTQYF. In DNA, the CDR3 is TGTGCCAGCAGTTCCACTAGCGGGAACGGGGCAGATACGCAGTATTTT.

This chain connects TRBV2 to TRBJ2-1, with D possibly TRBD2 on 6 matching bases. The CDR3 covers 13 residues. Looked up from germline, CDR1 is SNHLY and CDR2 is FYNNEI. V lost 4 bases and J lost 5, with 9 bases in between. CDR3 protein: CASSVRRDNEQFF. DNA of the CDR3: TGTGCCAGCAGTGTTAGGAGGGACAATGAGCAGTTCTTC.

This chain uses TRBV10-1 with TRBJ1-1; D unresolved. The CDR3 spans 12 residues. CDR1 and CDR2 from the germline V gene are WNHNN and SYGVQD (reference sequence). The V end lost 6 bases, the J end lost 11 bases, and 16 bases lay between the germline ends. CDR3: CASRTFFSGAFF. The DNA for the CDR3 is TGCGCCAGCAGAACTTTTTTTTCCGGGGCTTTCTTT.

In this sample, this clonotype turned up a few times. The rearrangement links TRBV6-5 to TRBJ1-5, with D tentatively TRBD1 (6 bases). This CDR3 has 17 amino acids. From germline, CDR1 is MNHEY and CDR2 SVGAGI. The V end was cut by 5 bases, the J end by 0 bases, with 17 bases between. The DNA for the CDR3 is TGTGCCAGCAGTCCACGGGGGAGGGGGTTTAGCAATCAGCCCCAGCATTTT. Amino acid sequence: CASSPRGRGFSNQPQHF.

CDR3: CASRQATYEQYF. CDR3 DNA sequence: TGTGCCAGCAGACAGGCCACCTACGAGCAGTACTTC. V gene TRBV6-5 combines with J gene TRBJ2-7; possibly TRBD1 for D (5 bases). CDR3 size: 12 residues. V lost 6 bases, J lost 2 bases, and 8 bases lay in between. Germline CDR1 MNHEY, CDR2 SVGAGI.

The table lists this clonotype with many counts. The chain combines TRBV25-1 with TRBJ2-6, with 16 bases identical to TRBD2. From germline, CDR1 is MGHDK and CDR2 SYGVNS. J was trimmed by 4 bases and V by 4 bases; bases with no gene match: 4. The CDR3 loop spans 18 amino acids. The CDR3 loop is CASSGGLAGGKGANVLTF. The CDR3 nucleotides read TGTGCCAGCAGTGGGGGACTAGCGGGAGGGAAAGGGGCCAACGTCCTGACTTTC. The whole variable domain, remainder taken from reference TRBV25-1 and TRBJ2-6, is EADIYQTPRYLVIGTGKKITLECSQTMGHDKMYWYQQDPGMELHLIHYSYGVNSTEKGDLSSESTVSRIRTEHFPLTLESARPSHTSQYLCASSGGLAGGKGANVLTFGAGSRLTVL.

The V and J genes are TRBV30 and TRBJ1-1, with 9 bases identical to TRBD1. Per the germline V gene, CDR1 is GTSNPN and CDR2 is SVGIG (reference sequence). This CDR3 has 13 amino acids. Losses at the gene ends were 4 bases for V and 4 bases for J; bases not matched to a gene: 4. The CDR3 DNA is TGTGCCTGGACGACAGGGGGAGGCACTGAAGCTTTCTTT. Translation: CAWTTGGGTEAFF.